The entry below gives a single TCR beta chain sequence along with its context. In the original processing: Amplification of reference gene primers provided the estimated nucleated cell counts. Sequencing used immunoSEQ multiplex PCR; TCRdb keeps in-frame clones, though not all of them. That table supplies the V and J calls and clone size; D and trimming were determined from the DNA. The profile shows around 300,000 clones, about 90% of them singletons. Donors were grouped by their self-reported clinical history. In germline, CDR1 is MNHEY, CDR2 SMNVEV (reference sequence). This CDR3 comprises 12 residues. V shed 6 bases and J shed 1 base, with 6 bases lying between them. These data come from a study of blood T cell repertoires in COVID-19. Study summary: Some COVID-19 samples were acute and others convalescent; all came from the United States, Italy and Spain.

The sequence was collected from a woman aged 25 to 39 who had recovered from COVID-19. The V call is TRBV27, the J call TRBJ2-5; D ambiguous. The sample taken for sequencing was PBMCs or T cells enriched from blood (not recorded which). CDR3 region: CASSRTQETQYF. The CDR3 DNA reads as TGTGCCAGCAGCAGAACCCAAGAGACCCAGTACTTC.